The 9 T cell receptor beta chains presented below share a single source sample, sequenced in a study of PD-L1 blockade in urothelial cancer. The protocol was immunoSEQ multiplex PCR, while the TCRdb copy is restricted to in-frame clones and leaves out a portion. The sample shows 30,000 to 40,000 clones, about a third of them seen only once. The specimen comprised tumor tissue, sampled before atezolizumab (anti-PD-L1) treatment. The receptor source for this set is a man in his fifties or sixties with urothelial cancer.

This clone occurred a few times. V and J are TRBV18 and TRBJ2-3; the D is unclear. This CDR3 contains 15 residues. V was shortened by 4 bases and J by 0 bases, with 11 bases between the two germline ends. Germline lookup yields CDR1 KGHSH and CDR2 LQKENI. For the CDR3, the DNA is TGTGCCAGCTCACAAACCCCCCCTAGCACAGATACGCAGTATTTT. Translating gives CASSQTPPSTDTQYF. Complete variable domain (other parts from reference TRBV18 and TRBJ2-3): NAGVMQNPRHLVRRRGQEARLRCSPMKGHSHVYWYRQLPEEGLKFMVYLQKENIIDESGMPKERFSAEFPKEGPSILRIQQVVRGDSAAYFCASSQTPPSTDTQYFGPGTRLTVL.

This clone occurred a few times. The V call is TRBV11-3, the J call TRBJ2-2; D call uncertain. The CDR3 sequence is 15 residues long. Germline values: CDR1 SGHNT, CDR2 YENEEA. Trimming took off 1 base at V and 3 bases at J, with 9 bases between the two ends. CDR3 protein: CASSLGGPYTGELFF. The CDR3, as DNA: TGTGCCAGCAGCTTAGGGGGTCCTTACACCGGGGAGCTGTTTTTT. The full variable domain, with the rest looked up from reference TRBV11-3 and TRBJ2-2, is EAGVVQSPRYKIIEKKQPVAFWCNPISGHNTLYWYLQNLGQGPELLIRYENEEAVDDSQLPKDRFSAERLKGVDSTLKIQPAELGDSAVYLCASSLGGPYTGELFFGEGSRLTVL.

In its sample, this clone was seen many times. This sequence joins TRBV11-3 and TRBJ2-6; 12 positions match TRBD2. Germline CDR1 and CDR2: SGHNT and YENEEA. V was clipped by 4 bases and J by 0 bases; unmatched bases: 4. CDR3 length equals 18 residues. The CDR3 loop reads CASSSGLAGFSGANVLTF. DNA for the CDR3: TGTGCCAGCAGCTCGGGACTAGCGGGTTTCTCTGGGGCCAACGTCCTGACTTTC.

The J gene is TRBJ1-5, the V gene TRBV19; TRBD1 agrees at 7 bases. The CDR3 loop spans 14 amino acids. Per germline, CDR1 LNHDA and CDR2 SQIVND (reference sequence). With 6 bases clipped from V and 7 bases from J, the junction kept 9 bases outside the gene matches. This CDR3 is CASSLQGPGQPQHF. DNA of the CDR3: TGTGCCAGTAGCCTACAGGGGCCGGGACAGCCCCAGCATTTT.

In this sample, this clone turned up a few times. The chain joins TRBV11-3 to TRBJ2-1; D is perhaps TRBD2 (5 bases). CDR1 and CDR2 (germline): SGHNT, YENEEA. V was trimmed by 4 bases and J by 9 bases, leaving 19 bases between them. This CDR3 spans 15 amino acids. The CDR3 bases are TGTGCCAGCAGCTCTCACCCGGGGTCATCCAGTGAGCAGTTCTTC. It is translated as CASSSHPGSSSEQFF.

The V call is TRBV29-1, the J call TRBJ2-7; D may be TRBD1 (5 bases). The germline CDR1 and CDR2 sequences are SQVTM and ANQGSEA. V was cut by 7 bases and J by 5 bases, with 12 bases left in between. The CDR3 length is 11 residues. This chain's CDR3 is CSGGSSDEQYF. The CDR3 coding sequence is TGCAGCGGGGGCTCCTCGGACGAGCAGTACTTC.

This chain uses TRBV18 with TRBJ1-4, with D possibly matching TRBD1 (6 bases). Trimming stripped 6 bases from V and 6 bases from J, with 20 bases between. The CDR3 consists of 16 residues. Germline-derived CDR1 and CDR2 are KGHSH and LQKENI. CDR3 protein: CASSQHGPGVDEKLFF. CDR3 coding DNA: TGTGCCAGCTCCCAACACGGGCCAGGGGTGGATGAAAAACTGTTTTTT.

This chain joins TRBV14 and TRBJ1-2; TRBD1 matches 7 bases. The CDR3 contains 13 residues. The germline CDR1 and CDR2 sequences are SGHDN and FVKESK. After removal of 4 bases from V and 8 bases from J, the junction contained 7 bases not matched to a gene. The CDR3 loop reads CASSRPTGEGYTF. In nucleotides, the CDR3 is TGTGCCAGCAGCCGACCTACAGGGGAGGGCTACACCTTC. Filled out from reference TRBV14 and TRBJ1-2, the complete variable domain reads EAGVTQFPSHSVIEKGQTVTLRCDPISGHDNLYWYRRVMGKEIKFLLHFVKESKQDESGMPNNRFLAERTGGTYSTLKVQPAELEDSGVYFCASSRPTGEGYTFGSGTRLTVV.

The chain links TRBV7-1 to TRBJ2-1, with no clear D. TRBV7-1 is an ORF, and what it does is uncertain. Trimming took off 3 bases at V and 4 bases at J, with 10 bases between the two ends. CDR3 length: 14 residues. CDR3 protein: CASSSLGKYNEQFF. The CDR3 coding sequence is TGTGCCAGCAGCTCCCTTGGGAAGTACAATGAGCAGTTCTTC.